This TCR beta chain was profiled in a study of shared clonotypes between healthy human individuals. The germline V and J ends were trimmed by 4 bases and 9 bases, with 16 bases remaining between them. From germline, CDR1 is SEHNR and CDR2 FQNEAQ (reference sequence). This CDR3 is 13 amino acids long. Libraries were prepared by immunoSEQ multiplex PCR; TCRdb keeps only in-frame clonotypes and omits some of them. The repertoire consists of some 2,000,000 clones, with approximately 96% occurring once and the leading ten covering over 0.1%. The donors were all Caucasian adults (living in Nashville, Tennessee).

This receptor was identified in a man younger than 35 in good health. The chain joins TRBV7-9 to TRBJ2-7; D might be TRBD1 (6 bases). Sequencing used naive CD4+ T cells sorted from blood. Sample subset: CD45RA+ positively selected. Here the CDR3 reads CASSSEQGVPQYF. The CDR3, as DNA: TGTGCCAGCAGCTCGGAACAGGGTGTTCCGCAGTACTTC. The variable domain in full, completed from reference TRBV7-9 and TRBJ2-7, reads DTGVSQNPRHKITKRGQNVTFRCDPISEHNRLYWYRQTLGQGPEFLTYFQNEAQLEKSRLLSDRFSAERPKGSFSTLEIQRTEQGDSAMYLCASSSEQGVPQYFGPGTRLTVT.